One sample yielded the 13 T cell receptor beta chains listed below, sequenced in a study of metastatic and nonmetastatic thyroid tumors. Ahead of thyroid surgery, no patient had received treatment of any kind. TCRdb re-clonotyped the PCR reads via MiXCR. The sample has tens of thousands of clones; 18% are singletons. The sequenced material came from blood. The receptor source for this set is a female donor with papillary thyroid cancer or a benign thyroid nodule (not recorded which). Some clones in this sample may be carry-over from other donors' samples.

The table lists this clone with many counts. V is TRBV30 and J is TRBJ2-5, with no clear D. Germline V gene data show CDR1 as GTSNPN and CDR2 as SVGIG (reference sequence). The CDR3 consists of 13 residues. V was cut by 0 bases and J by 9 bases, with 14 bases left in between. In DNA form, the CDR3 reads TGTGCCTGGAGTGTAGACACTCTCGTGGCCCAGTACTTC. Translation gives CAWSVDTLVAQYF.

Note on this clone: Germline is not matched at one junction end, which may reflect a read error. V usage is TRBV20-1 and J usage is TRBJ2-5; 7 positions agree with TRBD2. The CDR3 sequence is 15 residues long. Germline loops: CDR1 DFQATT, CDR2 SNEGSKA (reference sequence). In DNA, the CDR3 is TGCAGTGCTAGAAGGGGAGTGGGAGGGCCGGAGACCCATTACTTC. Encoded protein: CSARRGVGGPETHYF.

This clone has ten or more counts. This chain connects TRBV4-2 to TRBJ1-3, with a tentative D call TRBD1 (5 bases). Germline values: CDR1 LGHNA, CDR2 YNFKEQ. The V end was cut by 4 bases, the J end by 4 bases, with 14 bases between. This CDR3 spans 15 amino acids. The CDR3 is CASSLLRESGNTIYF. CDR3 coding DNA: TGTGCCAGCAGCCTCCTCAGGGAATCCGGAAACACCATATATTTT.

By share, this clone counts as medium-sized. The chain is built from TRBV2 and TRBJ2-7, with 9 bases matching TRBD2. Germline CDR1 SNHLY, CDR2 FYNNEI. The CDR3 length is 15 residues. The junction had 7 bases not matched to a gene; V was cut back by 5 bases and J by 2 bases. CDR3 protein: CASSPRGGLTYEQYF. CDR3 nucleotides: TGTGCCAGCAGTCCGCGGGGGGGCCTAACCTACGAGCAGTACTTC.

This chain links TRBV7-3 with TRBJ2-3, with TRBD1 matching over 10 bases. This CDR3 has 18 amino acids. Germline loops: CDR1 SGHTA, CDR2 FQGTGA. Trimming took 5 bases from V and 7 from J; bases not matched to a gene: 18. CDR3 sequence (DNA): TGTGCCAGCAGCATAAGACAGGGGGCAGGCGGGATTGCGAATACGCAGTATTTT. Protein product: CASSIRQGAGGIANTQYF. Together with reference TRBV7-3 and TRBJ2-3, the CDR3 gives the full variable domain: GAGVSQTPSNKVTEKGKYVELRCDPISGHTALYWYRQSLGQGPEFLIYFQGTGAADDSGLPNDRFFAVRPEGSVSTLKIQRTERGDSAVYLCASSIRQGAGGIANTQYFGPGTRLTVL.

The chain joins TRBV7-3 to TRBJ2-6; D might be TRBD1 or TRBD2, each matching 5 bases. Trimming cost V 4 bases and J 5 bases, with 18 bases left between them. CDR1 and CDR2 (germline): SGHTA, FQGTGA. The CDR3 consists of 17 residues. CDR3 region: CASSSPRDPLRANVLTF. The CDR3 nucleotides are TGTGCCAGCAGCTCCCCCCGGGACCCCCTCAGGGCCAACGTCCTGACTTTC. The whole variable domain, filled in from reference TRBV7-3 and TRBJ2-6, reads GAGVSQTPSNKVTEKGKYVELRCDPISGHTALYWYRQSLGQGPEFLIYFQGTGAADDSGLPNDRFFAVRPEGSVSTLKIQRTERGDSAVYLCASSSPRDPLRANVLTFGAGSRLTVL.

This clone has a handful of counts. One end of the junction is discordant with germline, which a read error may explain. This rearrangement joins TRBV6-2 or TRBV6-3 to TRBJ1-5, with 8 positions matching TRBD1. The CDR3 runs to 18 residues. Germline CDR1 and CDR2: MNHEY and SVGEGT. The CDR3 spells CASSRIQGAVYSNKPQHF. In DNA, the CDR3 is TGTGCCAGCAGTAGAATCCAGGGGGCCGTATATAGCAATAAGCCCCAGCATTTT.

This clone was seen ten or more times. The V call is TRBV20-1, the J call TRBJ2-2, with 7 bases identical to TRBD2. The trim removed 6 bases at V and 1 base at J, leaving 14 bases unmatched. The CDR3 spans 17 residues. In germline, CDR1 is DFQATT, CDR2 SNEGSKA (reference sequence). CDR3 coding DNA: TGCAGTGCGAAGCGGGCTAGCGGTCGGTTGAACACCGGGGAGCTGTTTTTT. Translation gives CSAKRASGRLNTGELFF.

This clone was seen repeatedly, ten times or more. The CDR3 sequence is CATNRDRNEKLFF. The DNA for the CDR3 is TGTGCCACCAATCGGGACAGAAATGAAAAACTGTTTTTT. The V gene is TRBV15, the J gene TRBJ1-4; 7 nucleotides agree with TRBD1. The germline V gene has CDR1 LNHNV and CDR2 YYDKDF (reference sequence). V trimming: 7 bases; J trimming: 5 bases; junction bases outside the gene matches: 4. The CDR3 is 13 amino acids.

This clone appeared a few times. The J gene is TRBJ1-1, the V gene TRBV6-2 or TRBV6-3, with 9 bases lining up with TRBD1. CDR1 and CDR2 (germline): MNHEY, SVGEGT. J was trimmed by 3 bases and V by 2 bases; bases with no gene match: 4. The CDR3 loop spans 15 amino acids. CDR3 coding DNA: TGTGCCAGCAGTTACGGGACAGGGAGCGACACTGAAGCTTTCTTT. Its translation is CASSYGTGSDTEAFF.

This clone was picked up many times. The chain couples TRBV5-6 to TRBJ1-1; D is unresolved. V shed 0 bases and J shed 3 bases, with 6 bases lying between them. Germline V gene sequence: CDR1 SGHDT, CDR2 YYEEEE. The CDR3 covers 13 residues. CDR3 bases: TGTGCCAGCAGCTTGGCAATGGACACTGAAGCTTTCTTT. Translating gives CASSLAMDTEAFF.

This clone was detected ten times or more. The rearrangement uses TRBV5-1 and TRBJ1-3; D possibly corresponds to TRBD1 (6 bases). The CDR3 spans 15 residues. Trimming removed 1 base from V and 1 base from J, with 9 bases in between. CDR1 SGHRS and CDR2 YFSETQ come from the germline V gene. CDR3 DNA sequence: TGCGCCAGCAGCTTGTTGGGACAATCTGGAAACACCATATATTTT. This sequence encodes CASSLLGQSGNTIYF.

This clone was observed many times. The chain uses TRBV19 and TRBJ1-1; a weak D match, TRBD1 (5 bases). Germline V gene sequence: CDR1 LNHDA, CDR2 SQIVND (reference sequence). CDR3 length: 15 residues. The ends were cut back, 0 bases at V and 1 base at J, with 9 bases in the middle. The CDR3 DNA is TGTGCCAGTAGTATAGATCAAGGGGAGAACACTGAAGCTTTCTTT. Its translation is CASSIDQGENTEAFF. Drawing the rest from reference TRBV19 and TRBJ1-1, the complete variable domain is DGGITQSPKYLFRKEGQNVTLSCEQNLNHDAMYWYRQDPGQGLRLIYYSQIVNDFQKGDIAEGYSVSREKKESFPLTVTSAQKNPTAFYLCASSIDQGENTEAFFGQGTRLTVV.